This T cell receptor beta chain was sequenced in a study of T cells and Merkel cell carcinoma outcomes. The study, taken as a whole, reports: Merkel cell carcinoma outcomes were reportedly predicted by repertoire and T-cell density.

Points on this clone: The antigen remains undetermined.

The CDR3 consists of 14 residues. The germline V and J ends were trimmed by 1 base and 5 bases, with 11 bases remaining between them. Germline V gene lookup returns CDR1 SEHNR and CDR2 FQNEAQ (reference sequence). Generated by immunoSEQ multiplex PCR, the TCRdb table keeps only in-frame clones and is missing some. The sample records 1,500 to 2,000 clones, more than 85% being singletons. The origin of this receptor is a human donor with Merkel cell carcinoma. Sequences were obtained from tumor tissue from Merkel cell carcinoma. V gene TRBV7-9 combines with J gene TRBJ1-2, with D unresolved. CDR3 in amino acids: CASSLVSASYGYTF. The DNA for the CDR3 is TGTGCCAGCAGCTTAGTTTCAGCGTCTTATGGCTACACCTTC.